The 3 T cell receptor beta chains given below trace back to one sample, sequenced in a study of shared clonotypes between healthy human individuals. Using immunoSEQ multiplex PCR, the repertoire was profiled, and TCRdb retains in-frame clones only, with some absent. The table has 550,000 to 600,000 clones, around 77% seen once. Material: PBMCs. The receptors here all came from a woman between 40 and 50 years old in good health. Some clones in this sample may be carry-over from other donors' samples.

The gene calls are TRBV11-2 and TRBJ1-1; no clear D gene. The ends were cut back, 5 bases at V and 3 bases at J, with 10 bases in the middle. Germline V gene sequence: CDR1 SGHAT, CDR2 FQNNGV. The CDR3 is made up of 13 amino acids. Here the CDR3 reads CASSRGWDTEAFF. In DNA form, the CDR3 reads TGTGCCAGCAGCCGTGGGTGGGACACTGAAGCTTTCTTT.

This clone showed up just once. This sample also contains other DNA sequences that code for the same CDR3. The chain combines TRBV5-4 with TRBJ2-7; the D gene is possibly TRBD2 (9 bases). V was shortened by 4 bases and J by 4 bases, with 18 bases between the two germline ends. The CDR3 spans 15 residues. Germline loops: CDR1 SGHNT, CDR2 YYREEE (reference sequence). The CDR3 DNA is TGTGCCAGCAGCCCAGGGGGCGGGAGGGGATACGAGCAGTACTTC. Translating gives CASSPGGGRGYEQYF.

This chain connects TRBV27 to TRBJ2-2; 7 positions agree with TRBD2. The V and J ends lost 3 bases and 7 bases, in that order; junction bases with no gene match: 5. This CDR3 region has 14 residues. Germline V gene lookup returns CDR1 MNHEY and CDR2 SMNVEV (reference sequence). CDR3 nucleotide sequence: TGTGCCAGCAGTTTCAGCGGGGACCTCGGGGAGCTGTTTTTT. Amino acids: CASSFSGDLGELFF.